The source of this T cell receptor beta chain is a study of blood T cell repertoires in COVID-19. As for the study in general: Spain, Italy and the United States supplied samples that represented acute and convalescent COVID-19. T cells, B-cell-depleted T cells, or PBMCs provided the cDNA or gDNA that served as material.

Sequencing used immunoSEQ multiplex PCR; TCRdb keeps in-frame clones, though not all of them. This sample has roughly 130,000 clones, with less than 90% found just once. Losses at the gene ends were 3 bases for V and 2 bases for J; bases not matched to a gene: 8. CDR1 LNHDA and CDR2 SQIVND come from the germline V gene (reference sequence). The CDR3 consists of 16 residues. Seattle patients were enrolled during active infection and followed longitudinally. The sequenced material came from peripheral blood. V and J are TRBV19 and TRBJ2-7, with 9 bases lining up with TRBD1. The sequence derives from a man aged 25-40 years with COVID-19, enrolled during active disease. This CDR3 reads CASSMGQGRGPYEQYF. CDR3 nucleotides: TGTGCCAGTAGTATGGGACAGGGAAGGGGACCCTACGAGCAGTACTTC.